This TCR beta chain was observed in a study of shared clonotypes between healthy human individuals. Selected positively for CCR7 and CD45RO-negative, naive CD8 cells excluded terminally differentiated effector memory CD45RA+ cells. Regarding the study as a whole: About 5% was the fraction of naive CD4 clonotypes found shared across several donors. Despite large depth, sorted-subset datasets appeared incompletely sequenced.

Germline V CDR1 and CDR2: LNHDA, SQIVND (reference sequence). The ends were cut back, 5 bases at V and 3 bases at J, with 10 bases in the middle. The CDR3 length is 13 residues. To note about this clone: Its matching antigen is unknown. Additional DNA sequences in this sample encode the identical CDR3.

Sequencing was performed with immunoSEQ multiplex PCR; in TCRdb, only in-frame clones are kept and a portion is missing. The sample consists of roughly 1,800,000 clones, less than 95% of them appearing once. J is TRBJ2-5 and V is TRBV19, with unresolved D. Sequencing was performed on naive CD8+ T cells sorted from blood. This TCR was recovered from a man aged 18 to 29 in good health. This CDR3 is CASSVDWEETQYF. CDR3 bases: TGTGCCAGTAGTGTCGACTGGGAAGAGACCCAGTACTTC.